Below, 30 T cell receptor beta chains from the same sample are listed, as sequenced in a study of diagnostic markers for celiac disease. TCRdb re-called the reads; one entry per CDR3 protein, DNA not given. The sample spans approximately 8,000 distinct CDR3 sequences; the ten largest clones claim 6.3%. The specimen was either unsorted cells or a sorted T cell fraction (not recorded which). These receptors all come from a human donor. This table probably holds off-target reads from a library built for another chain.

CDR3 region: CASSFRGQGRGQPQHF. The chain recombines TRBV27 with TRBJ1-5; TCRdb returns TRBD1, unconfirmable since there is no DNA. The CDR3 extends over 16 amino acids. Germline V lookup: CDR1 MNHEY, CDR2 SMNVEV (reference sequence).

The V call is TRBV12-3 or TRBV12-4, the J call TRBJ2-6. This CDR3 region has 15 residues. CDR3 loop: CASSSGRVGANVLTF.

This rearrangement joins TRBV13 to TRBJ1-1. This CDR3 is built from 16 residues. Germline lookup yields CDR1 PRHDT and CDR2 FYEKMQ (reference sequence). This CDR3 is CASSTLRGAGNTEAFF.

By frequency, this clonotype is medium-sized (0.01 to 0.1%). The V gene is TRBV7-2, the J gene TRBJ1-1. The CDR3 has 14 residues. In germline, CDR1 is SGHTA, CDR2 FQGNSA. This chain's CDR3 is CASSLAWVGTEAFF.

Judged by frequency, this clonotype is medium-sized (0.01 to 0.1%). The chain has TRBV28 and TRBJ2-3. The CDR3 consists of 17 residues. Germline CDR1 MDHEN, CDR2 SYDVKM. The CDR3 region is CASSFAEPRLSTDTQYF. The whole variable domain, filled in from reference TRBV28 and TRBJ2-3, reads DVKVTQSSRYLVKRTGEKVFLECVQDMDHENMFWYRQDPGLGLRLIYFSYDVKMKEKGDIPEGYSVSREKKERFSLILESASTNQTSMYLCASSFAEPRLSTDTQYFGPGTRLTVL.

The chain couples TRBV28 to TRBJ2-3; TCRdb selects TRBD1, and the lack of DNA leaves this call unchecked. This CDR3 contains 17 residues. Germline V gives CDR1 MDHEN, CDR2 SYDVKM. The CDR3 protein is CASSSPQGGVGTDTQYF.

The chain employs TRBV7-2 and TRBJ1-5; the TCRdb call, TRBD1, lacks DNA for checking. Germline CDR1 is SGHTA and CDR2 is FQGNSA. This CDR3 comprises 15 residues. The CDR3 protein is CASSLQGGSNQPQHF.

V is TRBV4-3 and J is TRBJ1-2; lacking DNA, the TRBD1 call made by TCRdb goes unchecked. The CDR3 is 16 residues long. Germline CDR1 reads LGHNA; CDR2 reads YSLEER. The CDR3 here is CASSQYDRGGSYGYTF.

The CDR3 loop reads CSGGTGIITDTQYF. V is TRBV29-1 and J is TRBJ2-3; TCRdb indicates TRBD1, and absent DNA this call remains unverified. CDR1 is SQVTM and CDR2 is ANQGSEA in the germline V gene. The CDR3 has 14 amino acids.

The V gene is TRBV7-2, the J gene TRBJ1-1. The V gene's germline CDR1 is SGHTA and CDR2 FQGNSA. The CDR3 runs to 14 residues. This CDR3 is CASSLVGEGTEAFF. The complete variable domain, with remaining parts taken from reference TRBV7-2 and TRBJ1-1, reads GAGVSQSPSNKVTEKGKDVELRCDPISGHTALYWYRQSLGQGLEFLIYFQGNSAPDKSGLPSDRFSAERTGGSVSTLTIQRTQQEDSAVYLCASSLVGEGTEAFFGQGTRLTVV.

CDR3 amino acids: CAISEMTGTQNTEAFF. V and J are TRBV10-3 and TRBJ1-1; with no DNA, the TCRdb D assignment of TRBD1 cannot be verified. The CDR3 has 16 amino acids. Germline CDR1 ENHRY, CDR2 SYGVKD.

CDR3 sequence reads: CASSFGQTTISGYTF. The chain links TRBV5-4 to TRBJ1-2; TCRdb indicates TRBD1, and absent DNA this call remains unverified. The CDR3 spans 15 residues. Germline V gene lookup returns CDR1 SGHNT and CDR2 YYREEE (reference sequence).

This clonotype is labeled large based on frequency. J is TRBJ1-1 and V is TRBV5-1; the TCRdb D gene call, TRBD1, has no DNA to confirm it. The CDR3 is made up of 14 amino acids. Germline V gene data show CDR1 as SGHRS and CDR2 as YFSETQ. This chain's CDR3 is CASRLGTGNTEAFF.

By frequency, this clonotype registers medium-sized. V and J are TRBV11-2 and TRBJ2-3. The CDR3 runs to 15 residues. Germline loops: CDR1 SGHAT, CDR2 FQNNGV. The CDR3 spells CASSFDLAFGDTQYF.

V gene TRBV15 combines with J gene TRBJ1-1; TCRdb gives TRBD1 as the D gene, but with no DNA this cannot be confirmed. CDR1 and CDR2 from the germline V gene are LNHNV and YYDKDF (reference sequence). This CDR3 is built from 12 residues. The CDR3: CATSSVHTEAFF.

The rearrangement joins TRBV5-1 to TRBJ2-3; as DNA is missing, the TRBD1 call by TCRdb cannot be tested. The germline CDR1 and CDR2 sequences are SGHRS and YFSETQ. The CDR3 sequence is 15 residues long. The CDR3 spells CASSLGPDSEDTQYF.

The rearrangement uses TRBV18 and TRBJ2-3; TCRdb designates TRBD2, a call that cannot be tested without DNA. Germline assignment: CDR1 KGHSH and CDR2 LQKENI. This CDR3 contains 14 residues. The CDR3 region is CASSGLASTDTQYF.

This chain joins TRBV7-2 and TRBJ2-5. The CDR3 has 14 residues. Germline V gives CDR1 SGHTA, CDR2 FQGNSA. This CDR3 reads CASSQTVTQETQYF.

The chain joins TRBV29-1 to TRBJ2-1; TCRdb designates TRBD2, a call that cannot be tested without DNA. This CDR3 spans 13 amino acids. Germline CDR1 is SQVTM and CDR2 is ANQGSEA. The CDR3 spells CSGRLAGGNEQFF.

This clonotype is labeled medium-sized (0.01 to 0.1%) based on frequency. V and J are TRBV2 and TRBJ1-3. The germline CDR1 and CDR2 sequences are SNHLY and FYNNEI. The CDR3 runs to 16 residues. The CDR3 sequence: CASSRFSLQAGNTIYF. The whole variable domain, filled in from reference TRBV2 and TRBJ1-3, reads EPEVTQTPSHQVTQMGQEVILRCVPISNHLYFYWYRQILGQKVEFLVSFYNNEISEKSEIFDDQFSVERPDGSNFTLKIRSTKLEDSAMYFCASSRFSLQAGNTIYFGEGSWLTVV.

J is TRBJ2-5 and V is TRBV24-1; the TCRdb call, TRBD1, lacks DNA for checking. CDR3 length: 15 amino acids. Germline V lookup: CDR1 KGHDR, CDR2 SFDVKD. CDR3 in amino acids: CATSETTGGAETQYF.

The CDR3 is CASSPTTLPYEQYF. The chain combines TRBV12-3 or TRBV12-4 with TRBJ2-7; TCRdb gives TRBD2 as the D gene, but with no DNA this cannot be confirmed. CDR3 length: 14 residues.

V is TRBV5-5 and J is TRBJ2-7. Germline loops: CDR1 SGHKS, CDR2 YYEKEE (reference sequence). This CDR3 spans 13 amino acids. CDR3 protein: CASSLEGPNEQYF.

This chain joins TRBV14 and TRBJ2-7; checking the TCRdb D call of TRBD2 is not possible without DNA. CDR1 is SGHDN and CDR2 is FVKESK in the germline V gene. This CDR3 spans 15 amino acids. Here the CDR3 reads CASSRYQGLSYEQYF. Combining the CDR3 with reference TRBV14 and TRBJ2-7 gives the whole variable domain EAGVTQFPSHSVIEKGQTVTLRCDPISGHDNLYWYRRVMGKEIKFLLHFVKESKQDESGMPNNRFLAERTGGTYSTLKVQPAELEDSGVYFCASSRYQGLSYEQYFGPGTRLTVT.

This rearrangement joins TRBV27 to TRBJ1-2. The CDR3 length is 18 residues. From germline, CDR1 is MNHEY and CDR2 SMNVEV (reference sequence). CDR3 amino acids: CASSRRGVQVPPSGGYTF.

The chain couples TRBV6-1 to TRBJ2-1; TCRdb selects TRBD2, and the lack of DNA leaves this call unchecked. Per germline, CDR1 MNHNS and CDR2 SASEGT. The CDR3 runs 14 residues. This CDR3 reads CASSAGLAGGEQFF.

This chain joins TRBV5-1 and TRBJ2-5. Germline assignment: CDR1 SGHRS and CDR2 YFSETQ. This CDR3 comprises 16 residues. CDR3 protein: CASSLGFGRHQETQYF.

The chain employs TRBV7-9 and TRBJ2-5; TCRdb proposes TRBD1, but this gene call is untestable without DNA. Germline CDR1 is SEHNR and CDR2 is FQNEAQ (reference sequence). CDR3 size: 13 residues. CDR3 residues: CASTRQPQETQYF.

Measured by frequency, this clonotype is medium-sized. CDR3 loop: CSAVSQTYEQYF. The V gene is TRBV29-1, the J gene TRBJ2-7. The CDR3 is 12 residues long. Germline loops: CDR1 SQVTM, CDR2 ANQGSEA.

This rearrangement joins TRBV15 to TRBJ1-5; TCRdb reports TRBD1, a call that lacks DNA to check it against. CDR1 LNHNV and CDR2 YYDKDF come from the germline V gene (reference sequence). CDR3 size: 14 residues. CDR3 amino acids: CATRPPGNNQPQHF.